This T cell receptor (beta chain) appears in the sequencing data of a study of CD8 T cells in Susac syndrome. This CDR3 contains 14 residues. The germline V and J ends were trimmed by 3 bases and 4 bases, with 10 bases remaining between them. Germline V gene data show CDR1 as SGHRS and CDR2 as YFSETQ. Random-hexamer reverse transcription was applied to about 0.45 to 1 ug RNA. TCRdb reprocessed the immunoSEQ multiplex PCR reads with MiXCR, giving one entry per CDR3 protein. The sample shows 170,000 or so distinct CDR3 sequences, 94% of them seen only once. Only one count was recorded for this clonotype.

The sample comprised CD4+ T cells from PBMCs. This sequence joins TRBV5-1 and TRBJ1-4; maybe TRBD1 (5 bases). This TCR was recovered from a human donor with Susac syndrome. The CDR3 loop is CASSYRDGNEKLFF. CDR3 nucleotide sequence: TGCGCCAGCAGCTACCGGGACGGTAATGAAAAACTGTTTTTT. The full variable domain, rest sourced from reference TRBV5-1 and TRBJ1-4, is KAGVTQTPRYLIKTRGQQVTLSCSPISGHRSVSWYQQTPGQGLQFLFEYFSETQRNKGNFPGRFSGRQFSNSRSEMNVSTLELGDSALYLCASSYRDGNEKLFFGSGTQLSVL.